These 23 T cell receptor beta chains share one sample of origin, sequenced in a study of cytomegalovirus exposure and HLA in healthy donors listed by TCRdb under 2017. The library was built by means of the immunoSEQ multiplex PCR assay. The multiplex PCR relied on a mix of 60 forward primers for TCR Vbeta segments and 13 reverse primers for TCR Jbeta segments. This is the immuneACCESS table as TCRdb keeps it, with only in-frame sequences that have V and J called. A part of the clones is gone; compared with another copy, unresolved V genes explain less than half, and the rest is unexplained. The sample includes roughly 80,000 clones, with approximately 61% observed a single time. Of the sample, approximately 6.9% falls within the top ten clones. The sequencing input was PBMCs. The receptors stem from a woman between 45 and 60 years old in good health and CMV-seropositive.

CDR3 coding DNA: TGTGCCAGCAGCGTGGAGAGGGATACGCAGTATTTT. Its translation: CASSVERDTQYF. The chain is built from TRBV19 and TRBJ2-3, with no clear D. The CDR3 extends over 12 amino acids. Deletions cut 9 bases from V and 6 bases from J, with 13 bases between. Germline CDR1 reads LNHDA; CDR2 reads SQIVND (reference sequence).

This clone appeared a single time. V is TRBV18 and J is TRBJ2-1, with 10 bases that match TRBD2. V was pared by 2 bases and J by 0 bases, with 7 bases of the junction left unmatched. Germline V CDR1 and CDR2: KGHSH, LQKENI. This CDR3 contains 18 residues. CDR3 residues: CASSPAASGGASYNEQFF. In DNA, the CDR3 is TGTGCCAGCTCACCAGCAGCAAGCGGGGGGGCCTCCTACAATGAGCAGTTCTTC.

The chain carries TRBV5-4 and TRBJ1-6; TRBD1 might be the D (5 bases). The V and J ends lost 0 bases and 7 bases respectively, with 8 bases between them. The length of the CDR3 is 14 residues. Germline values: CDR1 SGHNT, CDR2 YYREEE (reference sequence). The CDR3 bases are TGTGCCAGCAGCTTGGATGGGGGGAATTCACCCCTCCACTTT. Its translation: CASSLDGGNSPLHF.

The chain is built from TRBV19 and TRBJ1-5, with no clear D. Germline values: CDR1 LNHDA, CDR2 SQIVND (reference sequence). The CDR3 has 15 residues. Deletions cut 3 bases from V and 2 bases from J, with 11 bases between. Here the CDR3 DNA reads TGTGCCAGTAGTATGTCTGAGATCGGCAATCAGCCCCAGCATTTT. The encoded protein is CASSMSEIGNQPQHF. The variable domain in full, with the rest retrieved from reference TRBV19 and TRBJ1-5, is DGGITQSPKYLFRKEGQNVTLSCEQNLNHDAMYWYRQDPGQGLRLIYYSQIVNDFQKGDIAEGYSVSREKKESFPLTVTSAQKNPTAFYLCASSMSEIGNQPQHFGDGTRLSIL.

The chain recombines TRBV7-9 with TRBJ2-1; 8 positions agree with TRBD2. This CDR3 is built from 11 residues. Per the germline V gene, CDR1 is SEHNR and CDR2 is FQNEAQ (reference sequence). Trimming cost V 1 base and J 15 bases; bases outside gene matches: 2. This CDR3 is CASSLERGMFF. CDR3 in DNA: TGTGCCAGCAGCTTAGAGCGGGGGATGTTCTTC.

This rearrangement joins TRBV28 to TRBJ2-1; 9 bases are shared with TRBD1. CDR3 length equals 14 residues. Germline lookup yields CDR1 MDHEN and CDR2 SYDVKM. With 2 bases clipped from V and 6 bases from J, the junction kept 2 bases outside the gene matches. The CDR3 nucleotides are TGTGCCAGCAGTTTAGGGGGACAGGGCAATGAGCAGTTCTTC. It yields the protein CASSLGGQGNEQFF.

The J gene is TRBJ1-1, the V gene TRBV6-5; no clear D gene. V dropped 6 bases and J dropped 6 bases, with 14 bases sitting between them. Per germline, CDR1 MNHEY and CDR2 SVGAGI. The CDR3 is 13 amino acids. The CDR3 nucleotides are TGTGCCAGCAGCAATACAGAGGGCTCTGAAGCTTTCTTT. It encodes CASSNTEGSEAFF.

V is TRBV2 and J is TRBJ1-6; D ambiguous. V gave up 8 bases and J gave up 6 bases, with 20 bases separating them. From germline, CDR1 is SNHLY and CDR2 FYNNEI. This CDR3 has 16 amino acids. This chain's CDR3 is CASSTSSWRRNSPLHF. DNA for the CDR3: TGTGCCAGCTCCACATCCTCATGGAGGCGTAATTCACCCCTCCACTTT.

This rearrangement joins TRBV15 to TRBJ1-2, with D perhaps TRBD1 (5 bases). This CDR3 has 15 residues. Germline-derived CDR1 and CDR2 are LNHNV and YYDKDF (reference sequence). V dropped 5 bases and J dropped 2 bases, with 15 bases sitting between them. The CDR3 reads CATSVQGRTNYGYTF. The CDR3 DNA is TGTGCCACCAGCGTCCAGGGAAGGACCAACTATGGCTACACCTTC.

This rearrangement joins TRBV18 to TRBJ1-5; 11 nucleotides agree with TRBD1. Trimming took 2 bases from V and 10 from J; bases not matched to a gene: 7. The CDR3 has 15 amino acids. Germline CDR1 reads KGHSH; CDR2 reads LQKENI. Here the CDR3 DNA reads TGTGCCAGCTCACCAATCATGGGACAGGGGGGACCCCAGCATTTT. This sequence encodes CASSPIMGQGGPQHF. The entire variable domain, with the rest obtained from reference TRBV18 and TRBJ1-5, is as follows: NAGVMQNPRHLVRRRGQEARLRCSPMKGHSHVYWYRQLPEEGLKFMVYLQKENIIDESGMPKERFSAEFPKEGPSILRIQQVVRGDSAAYFCASSPIMGQGGPQHFGDGTRLSIL.

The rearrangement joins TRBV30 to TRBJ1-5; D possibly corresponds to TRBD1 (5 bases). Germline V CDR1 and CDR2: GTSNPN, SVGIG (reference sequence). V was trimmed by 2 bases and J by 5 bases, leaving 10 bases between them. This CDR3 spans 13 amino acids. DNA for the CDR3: TGTGCCTGGAGTTTAAAGACAGATCAGCCCCAGCATTTT. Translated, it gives CAWSLKTDQPQHF.

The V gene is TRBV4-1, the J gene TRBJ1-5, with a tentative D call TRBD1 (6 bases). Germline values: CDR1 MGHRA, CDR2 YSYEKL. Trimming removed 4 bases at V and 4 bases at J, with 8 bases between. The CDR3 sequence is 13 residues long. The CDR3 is CASSLTGNQPQHF. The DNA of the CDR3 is TGCGCCAGCAGCCTAACAGGGAATCAGCCCCAGCATTTT.

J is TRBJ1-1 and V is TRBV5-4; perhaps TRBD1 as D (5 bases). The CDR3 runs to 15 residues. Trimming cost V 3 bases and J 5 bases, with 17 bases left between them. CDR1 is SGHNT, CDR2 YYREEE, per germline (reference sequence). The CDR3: CASSSVIGGETEAFF. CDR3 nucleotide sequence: TGTGCCAGCAGCTCCGTAATTGGGGGGGAAACTGAAGCTTTCTTT.

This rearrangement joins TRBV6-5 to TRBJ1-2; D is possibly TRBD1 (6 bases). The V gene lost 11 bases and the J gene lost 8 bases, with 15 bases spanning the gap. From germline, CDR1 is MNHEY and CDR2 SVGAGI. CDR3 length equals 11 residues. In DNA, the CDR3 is TGTGCCGCACGGCTACAGGGCGGCTACACCTTC. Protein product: CAARLQGGYTF.

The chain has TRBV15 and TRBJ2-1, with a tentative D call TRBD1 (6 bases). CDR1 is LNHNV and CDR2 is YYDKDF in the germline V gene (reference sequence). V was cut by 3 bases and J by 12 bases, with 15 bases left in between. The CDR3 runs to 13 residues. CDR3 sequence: CATSRDSTGGQFF. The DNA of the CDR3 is TGTGCCACCAGCAGGGACAGTACTGGCGGGCAGTTCTTC.

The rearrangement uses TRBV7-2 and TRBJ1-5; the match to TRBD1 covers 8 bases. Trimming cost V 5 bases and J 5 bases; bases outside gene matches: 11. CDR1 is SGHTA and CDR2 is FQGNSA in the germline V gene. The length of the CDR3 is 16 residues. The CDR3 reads CASSVGTGGVYQPQHF. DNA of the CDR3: TGTGCCAGCAGCGTGGGAACAGGGGGTGTCTATCAGCCCCAGCATTTT.

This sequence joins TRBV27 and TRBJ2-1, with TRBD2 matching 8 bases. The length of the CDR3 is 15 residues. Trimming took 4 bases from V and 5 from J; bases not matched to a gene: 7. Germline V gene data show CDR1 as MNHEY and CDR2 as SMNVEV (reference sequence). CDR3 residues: CASSSPDSGDNEQFF. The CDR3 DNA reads TGTGCCAGCAGTTCCCCCGATAGCGGGGACAATGAGCAGTTCTTC.

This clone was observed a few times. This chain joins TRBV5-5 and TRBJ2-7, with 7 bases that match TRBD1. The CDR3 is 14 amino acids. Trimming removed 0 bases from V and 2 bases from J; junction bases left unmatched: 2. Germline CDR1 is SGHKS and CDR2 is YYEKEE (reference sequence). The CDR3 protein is CASSLGTGAYEQYV. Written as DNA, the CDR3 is TGTGCCAGCAGCTTGGGGACAGGTGCCTACGAGCAGTACGTC.

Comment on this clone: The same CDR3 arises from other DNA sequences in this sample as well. The CDR3 bases are TGTGCCAGTAGTACGGCCAGGGCGGGGGGAGAGACCCAGTACTTC. It encodes CASSTARAGGETQYF. This chain links TRBV19 with TRBJ2-5, with TRBD2 matching over 8 bases. This CDR3 has 15 residues. Germline CDR1 is LNHDA and CDR2 is SQIVND (reference sequence). J was trimmed by 4 bases and V by 4 bases; bases with no gene match: 8.

The CDR3 loop is CTTRGGRTDTQYF. CDR3 sequence (DNA): TGCACCACGCGGGGAGGGCGCACAGATACGCAGTATTTT. The chain joins TRBV29-1 to TRBJ2-3; the match to TRBD2 covers 7 bases. This CDR3 has 13 residues. Germline CDR1 and CDR2: SQVTM and ANQGSEA.

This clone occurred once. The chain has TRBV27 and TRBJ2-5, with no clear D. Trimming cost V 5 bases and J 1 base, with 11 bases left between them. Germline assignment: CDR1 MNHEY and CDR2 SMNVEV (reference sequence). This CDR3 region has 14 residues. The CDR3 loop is CASSQTPRQETQYF. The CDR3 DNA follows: TGTGCCAGCAGTCAAACACCCCGCCAAGAGACCCAGTACTTC.

DNA of the CDR3: TGTGCCTGGGGTCTAGCGGGGGGCACTACAGATACGCAGTATTTT. This gives the protein CAWGLAGGTTDTQYF. V is TRBV30 and J is TRBJ2-3, with TRBD2 matching over 11 bases. The length of the CDR3 is 15 residues. Germline V lookup: CDR1 GTSNPN, CDR2 SVGIG (reference sequence). Germline trimming cut 5 bases from V and 3 bases from J; bases unmatched to any gene: 7.

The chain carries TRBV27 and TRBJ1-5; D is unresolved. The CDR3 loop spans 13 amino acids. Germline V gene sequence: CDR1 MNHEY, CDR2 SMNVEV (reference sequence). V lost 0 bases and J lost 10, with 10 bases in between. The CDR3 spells CASSLSYGVPQHF. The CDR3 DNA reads TGTGCCAGCAGTTTATCATACGGTGTACCCCAGCATTTT.